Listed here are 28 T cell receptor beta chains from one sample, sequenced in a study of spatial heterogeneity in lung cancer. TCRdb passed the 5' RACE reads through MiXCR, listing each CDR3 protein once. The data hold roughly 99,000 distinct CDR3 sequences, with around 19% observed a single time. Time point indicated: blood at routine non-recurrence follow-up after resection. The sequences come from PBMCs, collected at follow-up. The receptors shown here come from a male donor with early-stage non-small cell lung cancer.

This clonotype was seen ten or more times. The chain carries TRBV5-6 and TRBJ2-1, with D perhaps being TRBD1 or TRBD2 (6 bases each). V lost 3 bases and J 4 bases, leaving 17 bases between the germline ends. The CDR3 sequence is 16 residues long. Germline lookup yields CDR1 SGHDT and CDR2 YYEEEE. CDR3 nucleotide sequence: TGTGCCAGCAGCTGGTCCGCGGAGGGGGATTACAATGAGCAGTTCTTC. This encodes CASSWSAEGDYNEQFF.

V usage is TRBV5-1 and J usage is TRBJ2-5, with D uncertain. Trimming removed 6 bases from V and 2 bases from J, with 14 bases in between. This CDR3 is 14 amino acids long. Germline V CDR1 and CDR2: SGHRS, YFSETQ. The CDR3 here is CASTPSPQQETQYF. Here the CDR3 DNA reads TGCGCCAGCACCCCCAGCCCACAACAAGAGACCCAGTACTTC.

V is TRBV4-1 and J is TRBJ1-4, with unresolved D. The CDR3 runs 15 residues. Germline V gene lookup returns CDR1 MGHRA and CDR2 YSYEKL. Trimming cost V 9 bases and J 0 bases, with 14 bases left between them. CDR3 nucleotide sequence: TGCGCCAGTGGACCCCCGGTTGCAACTAATGAAAAACTGTTTTTT. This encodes CASGPPVATNEKLFF.

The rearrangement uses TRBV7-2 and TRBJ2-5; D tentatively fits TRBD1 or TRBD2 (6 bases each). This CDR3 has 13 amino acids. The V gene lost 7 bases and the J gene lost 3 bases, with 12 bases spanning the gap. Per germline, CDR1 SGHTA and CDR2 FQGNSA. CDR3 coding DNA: TGTGCCAGCAATAGGGGGAGGAAAGAGACCCAGTACTTC. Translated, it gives CASNRGRKETQYF.

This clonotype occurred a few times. CDR3 in DNA: TGCAGTGCTAGAGGGGACAGGGATGGGGGTGAGCAGTTCTTC. As protein: CSARGDRDGGEQFF. The chain is built from TRBV20-1 and TRBJ2-1; TRBD1 matches at 9 bases. Germline CDR1 DFQATT, CDR2 SNEGSKA (reference sequence). V shed 1 base, J shed 9 bases, and the junction held 7 bases outside the gene matches. The CDR3 spans 14 residues.

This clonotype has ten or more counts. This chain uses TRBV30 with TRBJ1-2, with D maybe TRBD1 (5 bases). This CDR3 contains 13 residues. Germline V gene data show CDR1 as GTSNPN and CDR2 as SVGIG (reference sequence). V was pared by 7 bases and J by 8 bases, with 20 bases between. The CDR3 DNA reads TGTGCCTTAGCGCTCGACAGCCCCAGGGGCTACACCTTC. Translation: CALALDSPRGYTF. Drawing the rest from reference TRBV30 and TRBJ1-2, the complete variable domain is SQTIHQWPATLVQPVGSPLSLECTVEGTSNPNLYWYRQAAGRGLQLLFYSVGIGQISSEVPQNLSASRPQDRQFILSSKKLLLSDSGFYLCALALDSPRGYTFGSGTRLTVV.

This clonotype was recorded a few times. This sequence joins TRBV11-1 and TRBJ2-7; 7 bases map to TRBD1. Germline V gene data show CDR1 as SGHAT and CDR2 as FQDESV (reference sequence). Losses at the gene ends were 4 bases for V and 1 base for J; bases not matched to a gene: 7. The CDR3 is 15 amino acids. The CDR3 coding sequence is TGTGCCAGCAGCTATCGACAGGGAAGGTCCTACGAGCAGTACTTC. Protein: CASSYRQGRSYEQYF.

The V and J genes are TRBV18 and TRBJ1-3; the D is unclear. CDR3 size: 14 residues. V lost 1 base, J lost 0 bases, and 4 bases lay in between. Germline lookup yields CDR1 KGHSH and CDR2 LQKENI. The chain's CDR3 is CASSPQNSGNTIYF. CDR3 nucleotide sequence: TGTGCCAGCTCACCACAAAACTCTGGAAACACCATATATTTT.

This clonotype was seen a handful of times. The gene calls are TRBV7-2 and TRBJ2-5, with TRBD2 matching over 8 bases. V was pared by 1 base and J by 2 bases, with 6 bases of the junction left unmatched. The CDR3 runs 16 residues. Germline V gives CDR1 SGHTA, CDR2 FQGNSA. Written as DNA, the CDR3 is TGTGCCAGCAGCTTAGGAGGGTTAGCGGGGCAAGAGACCCAGTACTTC. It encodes CASSLGGLAGQETQYF.

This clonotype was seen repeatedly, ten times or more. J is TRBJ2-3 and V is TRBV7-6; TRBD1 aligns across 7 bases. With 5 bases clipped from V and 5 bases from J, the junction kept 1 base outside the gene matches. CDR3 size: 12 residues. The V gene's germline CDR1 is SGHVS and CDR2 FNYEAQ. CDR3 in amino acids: CASSPGGDTQYF. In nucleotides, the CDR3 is TGTGCCAGCAGCCCAGGGGGAGATACGCAGTATTTT.

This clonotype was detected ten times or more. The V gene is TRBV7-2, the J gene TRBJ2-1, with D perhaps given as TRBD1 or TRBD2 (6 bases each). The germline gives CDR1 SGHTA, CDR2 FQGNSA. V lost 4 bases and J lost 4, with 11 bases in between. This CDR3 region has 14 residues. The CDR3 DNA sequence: TGTGCCAGCAGCTGGGGGGCCTCTTACAATGAGCAGTTCTTC. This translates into CASSWGASYNEQFF.

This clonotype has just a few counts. In DNA form, the CDR3 reads TGTGCCAGCAGTTACTCTTCTGCAGGGCAGCACAATGAGCAGTTCTTC. It yields the protein CASSYSSAGQHNEQFF. The chain has TRBV6-2 or TRBV6-3 and TRBJ2-1; possible D gene TRBD1, 5 bases. V was pared by 0 bases and J by 5 bases, with 14 bases between. Per the germline V gene, CDR1 is MNHEY and CDR2 is SVGEGT. CDR3 size: 16 residues.

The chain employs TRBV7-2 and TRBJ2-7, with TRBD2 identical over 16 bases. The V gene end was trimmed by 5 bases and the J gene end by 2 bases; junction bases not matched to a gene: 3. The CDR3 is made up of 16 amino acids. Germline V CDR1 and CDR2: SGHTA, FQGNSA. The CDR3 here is CASSLGTSGGAYEQYV. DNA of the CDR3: TGTGCCAGCAGCCTTGGGACTAGCGGGGGGGCCTACGAGCAGTACGTC.

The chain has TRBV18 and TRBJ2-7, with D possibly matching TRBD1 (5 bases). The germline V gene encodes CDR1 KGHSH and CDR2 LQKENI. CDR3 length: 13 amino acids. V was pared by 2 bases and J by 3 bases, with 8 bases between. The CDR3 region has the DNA TGTGCCAGCTCACCAGGGGCTGGCTACGAGCAGTACGTC. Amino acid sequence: CASSPGAGYEQYV.

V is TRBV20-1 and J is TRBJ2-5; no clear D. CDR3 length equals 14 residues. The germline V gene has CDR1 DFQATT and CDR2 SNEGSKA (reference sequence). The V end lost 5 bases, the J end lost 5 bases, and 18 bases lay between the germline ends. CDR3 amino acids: CSAPGPIAPETQYF. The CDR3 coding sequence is TGCAGTGCTCCGGGCCCCATAGCTCCGGAGACCCAGTACTTC.

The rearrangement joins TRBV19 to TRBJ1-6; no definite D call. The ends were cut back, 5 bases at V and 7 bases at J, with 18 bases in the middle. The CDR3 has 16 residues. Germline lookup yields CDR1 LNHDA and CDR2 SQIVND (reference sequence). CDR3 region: CASSPQVDLPNSPLHF. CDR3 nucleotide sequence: TGTGCCAGTAGTCCTCAGGTCGACTTACCGAATTCACCCCTCCACTTT.

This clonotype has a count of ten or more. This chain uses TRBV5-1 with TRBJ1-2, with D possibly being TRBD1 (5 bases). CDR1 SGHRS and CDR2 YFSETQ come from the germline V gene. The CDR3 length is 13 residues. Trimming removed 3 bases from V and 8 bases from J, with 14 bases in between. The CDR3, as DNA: TGCGCCAGCAGCTGGGGCCCATCGGAGGGCTACACCTTC. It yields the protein CASSWGPSEGYTF.

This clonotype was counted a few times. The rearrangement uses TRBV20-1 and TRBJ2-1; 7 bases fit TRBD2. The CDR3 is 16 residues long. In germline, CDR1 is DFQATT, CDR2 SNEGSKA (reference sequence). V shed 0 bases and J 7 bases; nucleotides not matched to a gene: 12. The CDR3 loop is CSARDRIAGALNEQFF. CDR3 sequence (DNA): TGCAGTGCTAGAGATCGAATAGCGGGCGCCCTTAATGAGCAGTTCTTC.

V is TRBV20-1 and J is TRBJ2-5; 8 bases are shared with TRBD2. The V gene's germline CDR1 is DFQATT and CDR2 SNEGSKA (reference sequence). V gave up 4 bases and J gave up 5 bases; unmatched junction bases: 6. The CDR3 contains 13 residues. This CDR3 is CSANREGRETQYF. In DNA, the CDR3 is TGCAGTGCTAACCGGGAGGGCCGGGAGACCCAGTACTTC.

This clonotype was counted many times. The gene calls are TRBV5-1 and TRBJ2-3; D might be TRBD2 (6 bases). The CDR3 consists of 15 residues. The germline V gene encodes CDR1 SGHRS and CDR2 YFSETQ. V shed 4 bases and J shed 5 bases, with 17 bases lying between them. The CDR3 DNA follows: TGCGCCAGCAGCCGGAGACTAGGCTCCGAAGATACGCAGTATTTT. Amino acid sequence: CASSRRLGSEDTQYF.

CDR3 loop: CATSAGVRSGELFF. CDR3 sequence (DNA): TGTGCCACTTCAGCGGGAGTTAGGTCCGGGGAGCTGTTTTTT. This sequence joins TRBV10-3 and TRBJ2-2; 8 bases fit TRBD2. V dropped 10 bases and J dropped 6; count of bases not matched to a gene: 10. The CDR3 consists of 14 residues. CDR1 and CDR2 (germline): ENHRY, SYGVKD.

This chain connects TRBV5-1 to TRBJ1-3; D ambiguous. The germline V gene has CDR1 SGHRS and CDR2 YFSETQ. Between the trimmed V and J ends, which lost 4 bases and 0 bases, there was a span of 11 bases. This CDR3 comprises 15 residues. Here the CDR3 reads CASSADLNSGNTIYF. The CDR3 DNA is TGCGCCAGCAGCGCGGACCTCAACTCTGGAAACACCATATATTTT.

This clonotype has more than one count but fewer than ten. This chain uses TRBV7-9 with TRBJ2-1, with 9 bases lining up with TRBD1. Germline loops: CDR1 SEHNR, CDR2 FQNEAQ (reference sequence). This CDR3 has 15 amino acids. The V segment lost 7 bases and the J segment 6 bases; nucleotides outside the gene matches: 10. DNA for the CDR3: TGTGCCAGCACCCGAGCGGGACAGGGAATCAATGAGCAGTTCTTC. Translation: CASTRAGQGINEQFF.

This chain's CDR3 is CASSLVVLSEQFF. CDR3 coding DNA: TGTGCCAGCAGCTTAGTCGTGCTTAGTGAGCAGTTCTTC. The chain recombines TRBV7-2 with TRBJ2-1; D unresolved. The CDR3 is 13 residues long. V was shortened by 1 base and J by 9 bases, with 10 bases between the two germline ends. CDR1 is SGHTA, CDR2 FQGNSA, per germline.

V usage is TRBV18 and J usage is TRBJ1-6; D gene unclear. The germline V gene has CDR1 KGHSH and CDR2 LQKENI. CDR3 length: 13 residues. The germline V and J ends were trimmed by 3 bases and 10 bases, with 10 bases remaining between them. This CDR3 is CASSPTLESPLHF. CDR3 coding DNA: TGTGCCAGCTCACCTACCTTAGAGTCACCCCTCCACTTT.

The CDR3 DNA sequence: TGTGCCAGCAGCCCCGGCGGGGGGCCCACCGGGGAGCTGTTTTTT. This codes for CASSPGGGPTGELFF. V gene TRBV9 combines with J gene TRBJ2-2; 8 bases match TRBD2. V shed 4 bases and J 4 bases; nucleotides not matched to a gene: 6. Germline V gene sequence: CDR1 SGDLS, CDR2 YYNGEE. This CDR3 has 15 residues.

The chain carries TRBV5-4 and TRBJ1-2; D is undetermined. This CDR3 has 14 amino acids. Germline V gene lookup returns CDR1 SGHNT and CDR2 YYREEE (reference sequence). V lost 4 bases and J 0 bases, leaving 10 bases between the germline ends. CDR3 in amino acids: CASSLPGANYGYTF. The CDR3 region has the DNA TGTGCCAGCAGCCTCCCGGGAGCTAACTATGGCTACACCTTC.

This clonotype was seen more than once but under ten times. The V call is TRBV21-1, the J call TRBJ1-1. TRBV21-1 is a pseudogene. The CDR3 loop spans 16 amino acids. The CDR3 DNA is TGTGCCAGCAGCAAAGAACGGGACCAGAAGAACACTGAAGCTTTCTTT. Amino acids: CASSKERDQKNTEAFF.